One TCR beta chain is described in this entry. The antigen is unknown. The J segment lost 4 bases and the V segment lost 8 bases, leaving 10 bases of the junction unmatched. Per germline, CDR1 SNHLY and CDR2 FYNNEI. The CDR3 runs to 15 residues. The sample belongs to a study of cytomegalovirus exposure and HLA in healthy donors. Study findings and constraints: 16,951 TCR beta sequences were associated with HLA alleles at 0.05 false discovery rate in a later analysis.

PCR was performed using 60 Vbeta and 13 Jbeta primers. Assay: immunoSEQ multiplex PCR; the TCRdb copy retains only in-frame clones and omits some. Here the sample spans about 190,000 clones, around 88% being singletons. This sequence was found in a man in his forties in good health and CMV-seropositive. What was sequenced was PBMCs. V gene TRBV2 combines with J gene TRBJ2-1, with 8 bases fitting TRBD2. In DNA form, the CDR3 reads TGTGCCAGCGACCTACTGGCGGGAGGTTACAATGAGCAGTTCTTC. Protein sequence: CASDLLAGGYNEQFF. Supplemented by reference TRBV2 and TRBJ2-1, the full variable domain reads EPEVTQTPSHQVTQMGQEVILRCVPISNHLYFYWYRQILGQKVEFLVSFYNNEISEKSEIFDDQFSVERPDGSNFTLKIRSTKLEDSAMYFCASDLLAGGYNEQFFGPGTRLTVL.